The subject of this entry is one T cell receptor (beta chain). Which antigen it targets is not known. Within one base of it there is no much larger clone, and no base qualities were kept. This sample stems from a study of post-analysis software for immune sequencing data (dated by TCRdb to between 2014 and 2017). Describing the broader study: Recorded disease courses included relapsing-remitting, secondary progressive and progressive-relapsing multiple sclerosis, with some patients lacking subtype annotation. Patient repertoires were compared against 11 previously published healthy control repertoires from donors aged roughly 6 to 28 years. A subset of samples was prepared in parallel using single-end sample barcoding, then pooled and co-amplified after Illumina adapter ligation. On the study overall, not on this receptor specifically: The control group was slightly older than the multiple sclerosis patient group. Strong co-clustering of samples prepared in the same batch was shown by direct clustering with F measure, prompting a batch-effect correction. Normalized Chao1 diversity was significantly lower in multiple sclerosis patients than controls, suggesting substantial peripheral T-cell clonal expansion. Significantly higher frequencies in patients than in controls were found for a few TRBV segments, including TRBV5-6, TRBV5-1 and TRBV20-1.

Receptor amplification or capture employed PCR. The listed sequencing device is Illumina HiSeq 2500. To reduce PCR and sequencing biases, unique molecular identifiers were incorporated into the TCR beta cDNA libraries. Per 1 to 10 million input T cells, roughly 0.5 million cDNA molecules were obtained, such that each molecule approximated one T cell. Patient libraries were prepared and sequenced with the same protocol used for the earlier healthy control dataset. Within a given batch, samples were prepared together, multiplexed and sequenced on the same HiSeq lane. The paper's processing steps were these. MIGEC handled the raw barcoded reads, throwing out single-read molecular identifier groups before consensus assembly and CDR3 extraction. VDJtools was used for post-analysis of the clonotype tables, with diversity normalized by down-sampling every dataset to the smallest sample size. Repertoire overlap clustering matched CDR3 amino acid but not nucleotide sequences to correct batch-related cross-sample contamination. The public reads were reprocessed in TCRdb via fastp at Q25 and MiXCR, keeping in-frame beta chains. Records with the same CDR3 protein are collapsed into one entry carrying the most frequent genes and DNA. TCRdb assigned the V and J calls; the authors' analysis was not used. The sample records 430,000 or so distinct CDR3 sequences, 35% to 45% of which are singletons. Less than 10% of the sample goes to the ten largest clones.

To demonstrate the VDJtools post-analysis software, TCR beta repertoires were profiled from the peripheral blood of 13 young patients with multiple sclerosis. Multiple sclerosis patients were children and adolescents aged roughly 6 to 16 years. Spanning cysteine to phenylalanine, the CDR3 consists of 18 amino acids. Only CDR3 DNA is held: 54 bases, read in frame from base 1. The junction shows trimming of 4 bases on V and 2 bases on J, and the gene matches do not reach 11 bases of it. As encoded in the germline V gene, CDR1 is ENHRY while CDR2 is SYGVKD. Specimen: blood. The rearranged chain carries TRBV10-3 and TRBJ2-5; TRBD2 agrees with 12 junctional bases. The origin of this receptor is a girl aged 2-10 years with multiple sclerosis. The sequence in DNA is TGTGCCATCAGTGGGTACCTAGGACTAGCGGGGCTACAAGAGACCCAGTACTTC. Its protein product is CAISGYLGLAGLQETQYF.